The following is a TCR beta chain sequence with its context. What it binds is not known. The CDR3 contains 13 residues. V lost 0 bases and J lost 5, with 7 bases in between. The sample originates from a study of T-cell memory formation after mild COVID-19. For the study at large: TCR clustering was largely donor specific.

TCRdb re-called the 5' RACE reads through MiXCR, storing one row per CDR3 protein. The repertoire holds fewer than 650,000 distinct CDR3 sequences, with roughly 17% as singletons. Study-wide results and limits: Clones contracting across day 15 to 85 had a balanced CD4/CD8 profile; later expanding clones leaned CD4+. Pre-infection memory harbored some responding clones, suggesting cross-reactive memory joined.

This clonotype was obtained from an adult woman who had mild COVID-19 (a few samples of this study predate the infection). Cell type and time point are not known. The chain links TRBV12-3 or TRBV12-4 to TRBJ2-5, with unresolved D. Sequencing was done on a sample of PBMCs or a T cell subset sorted from them (not recorded which). CDR3 sequence reads: CASSLAPLETQYF. In DNA form, the CDR3 reads TGTGCCAGCAGTTTAGCACCCTTGGAGACCCAGTACTTC.